This TCR beta chain originates from a study of a mutant IDH1 vaccine in newly diagnosed glioma. Study information: Before enrollment, the patients had been treated with radiotherapy alone, temozolomide alone, or both together. Most of them had received both.

With regard to this clone: Its target is not known.

Findings and caveats of the study: Pseudoprogression appeared independent of alterations in top peripheral clonotypes.

CDR1 and CDR2 (germline): SGDLS, YYNGEE. The CDR3 has 15 amino acids. The V gene end was trimmed by 3 bases and the J gene end by 0 bases; junction bases not matched to a gene: 5. Time point specified: baseline, week 1 (first vaccination visit). Treatment noted: pre-vaccination baseline after standard-of-care therapy. New WHO grade 3 or 4 astrocytomas that were IDH1-mutant and ATRX-lost had been found in donors. TCRdb's table, derived via immunoSEQ multiplex PCR, lists solely in-frame clones and lacks some. Found here are about 67,000 clones, about 83% of them singletons; the top ten hold about 4.8%. This receptor was identified in a woman aged 18-35 years with glioma. Some clones in this sample may be carry-over from other donors' samples. Material: peripheral blood mononuclear cells (PBMCs), obtained from a glioma patient treated with radiotherapy, temozolomide or both. The chain has TRBV9 and TRBJ1-1; 7 bases are a match to TRBD1. The CDR3 sequence is CASSAEGAVNTEAFF. The CDR3 DNA is TGTGCCAGCAGCGCCGAGGGGGCTGTGAACACTGAAGCTTTCTTT.